This T cell receptor beta chain was obtained from a study of human thymus T cells. Broader study findings: Thymic and blood repertoires appeared to carry a bias in their V and J gene usage.

Immunologically healthy infants in Finland undergoing congenital heart defect surgery were the donors. A roughly 0.5-1 mL peripheral blood aliquot was taken intraoperatively from four of eight donors. Genomic DNA was extracted from every available blood leukocyte. The germline gives CDR1 MNHNY, CDR2 SVGAGI (reference sequence). V dropped 8 bases and J dropped 5 bases, with 12 bases sitting between them. This CDR3 spans 12 amino acids. Using immunoSEQ multiplex PCR, the repertoire was profiled, and TCRdb retains in-frame clones only, with some absent. The data contain about 46,000 clones, around 95% of them singletons. As regards this clone: The antigen is unknown.

Material: blood. The genes are TRBV6-6 and TRBJ1-2; no definite D call. This sequence was found in a girl under three years old with a congenital heart defect but otherwise immunologically healthy. Here the CDR3 DNA reads TGTGCCAGCGGGAAGACGGGTTATGGCTACACCTTC. It translates to CASGKTGYGYTF.